This T cell receptor beta chain was captured in a study of identifying expanded T cells in peripheral blood. Only a few counts were recorded for this clone. Sequencing used immunoSEQ multiplex PCR; TCRdb keeps in-frame clones, though not all of them. The sample records over 90,000 clones, over 75% being singletons. The V end lost 10 bases, the J end lost 7 bases, and 10 bases lay between the germline ends. The CDR3 totals 10 residues. CDR1 is MNHNS and CDR2 is SASEGT in the germline V gene. The clonotype was recovered from a person between 18 and 75 years old in good health. Specimen: blood. V is TRBV6-1 and J is TRBJ1-2; the D gene is possibly TRBD1 (5 bases). CDR3 nucleotide sequence: TGTGCCACGATAAGGGGTGGCTACACCTTC. Translated, it gives CATIRGGYTF.